Each of the 13 T cell receptor beta chains below was sequenced from the same sample in a study of shared clonotypes between healthy human individuals. Sequencing used immunoSEQ multiplex PCR; TCRdb keeps in-frame clones, though not all of them. The profile shows about 580,000 clones, roughly 98% of them singletons. Naive CD8 cells comprised CD45RO-negative, CCR7-positively selected cells, excluding terminally differentiated effector memory CD45RA+ cells. Sequencing was carried out using naive CD8+ T cells sorted from blood. These receptors were taken from a man aged 25-40 years in good health.

The J gene is TRBJ2-1, the V gene TRBV29-1; TRBD2 might be the D (6 bases). There are 14 residues in the CDR3. V was pared by 2 bases and J by 4 bases, with 12 bases between. Germline CDR1 is SQVTM and CDR2 is ANQGSEA. The CDR3 is CSVEFSGQYNEQFF. DNA for the CDR3: TGCAGCGTTGAATTTAGCGGACAATACAATGAGCAGTTCTTC.

The rearrangement joins TRBV28 to TRBJ1-2; 9 bases map to TRBD1. Trimming cost V 6 bases and J 8 bases; bases outside gene matches: 25. This CDR3 comprises 19 residues. From germline, CDR1 is MDHEN and CDR2 SYDVKM. CDR3 sequence reads: CASSLSLGTGRGGSGGYTF. CDR3 coding DNA: TGTGCCAGCAGCTTAAGTTTGGGGACAGGGAGAGGGGGCAGCGGCGGCTACACCTTC.

The chain employs TRBV7-2 and TRBJ2-7; tentative D call: TRBD2 (6 bases). The CDR3 contains 14 residues. CDR1 and CDR2 from the germline V gene are SGHTA and FQGNSA. V gave up 1 base and J gave up 2 bases, with 9 bases separating them. The CDR3 bases are TGTGCCAGCAGCTTAGTGGCGGGAACCTACGAGCAGTACTTC. It yields the protein CASSLVAGTYEQYF.

A word on this clone: The sample holds other DNA sequences that translate to the same CDR3. This sequence joins TRBV7-6 and TRBJ2-7, with TRBD1 matching over 9 bases. There are 14 residues in the CDR3. J was trimmed by 2 bases and V by 5 bases; bases with no gene match: 4. CDR1 SGHVS and CDR2 FNYEAQ come from the germline V gene. CDR3 loop: CASSPRQGAYEQYF. DNA of the CDR3: TGTGCCAGCAGCCCGAGACAGGGGGCCTACGAGCAGTACTTC.

This chain connects TRBV4-1 to TRBJ1-2; D unresolved. Germline lookup yields CDR1 MGHRA and CDR2 YSYEKL. CDR3 length: 13 residues. Trimming took 1 base from V and 4 from J, leaving 7 bases between them. CDR3: CASSQGSPYGYTF. The CDR3 coding sequence is TGCGCCAGCAGCCAAGGGTCTCCCTATGGCTACACCTTC.

The chain is built from TRBV7-7 and TRBJ2-1; 10 bases align to TRBD2. Germline V lookup: CDR1 SSHAT, CDR2 FNYEAQ (reference sequence). The CDR3 consists of 14 residues. This chain's CDR3 is CASAKREGYNEQFF. In nucleotides, the CDR3 is TGTGCTAGCGCCAAGCGGGAGGGATACAATGAGCAGTTCTTC.

V usage is TRBV29-1 and J usage is TRBJ2-3; D is uncertain. The CDR3 totals 15 residues. Germline V gene data show CDR1 as SQVTM and CDR2 as ANQGSEA. Trimming left V 3 bases short and J 0 bases short, with 13 bases between. CDR3 coding DNA: TGCAGCGTTGACGTCCCTAGGCAAAGCACAGATACGCAGTATTTT. It codes for CSVDVPRQSTDTQYF.

This chain uses TRBV5-6 with TRBJ2-7, with D possibly TRBD2 on 5 matching bases. Trimming took off 0 bases at V and 5 bases at J, with 12 bases between the two ends. The germline V gene has CDR1 SGHDT and CDR2 YYEEEE. The CDR3 spans 14 residues. The CDR3 DNA follows: TGTGCCAGCAGCTTGGGGCTAGCTGACGACGAGCAGTACTTC. It translates to CASSLGLADDEQYF.

The V and J genes are TRBV30 and TRBJ1-1; D is unresolved. V shed 8 bases and J shed 0 bases, with 7 bases lying between them. This CDR3 has 11 residues. CDR1 is GTSNPN, CDR2 SVGIG, per germline (reference sequence). CDR3 DNA: TGTGCCACGGAGATGAACACTGAAGCTTTCTTT. It codes for CATEMNTEAFF.

The V gene is TRBV27, the J gene TRBJ2-7, with D perhaps assigned TRBD1 or TRBD2 (5 bases each). CDR3 length: 14 amino acids. V lost 3 bases and J lost 9, with 18 bases in between. CDR1 and CDR2 from the germline V gene are MNHEY and SMNVEV (reference sequence). The CDR3 here is CASSFGTDGLVQYF. For the CDR3, the DNA is TGTGCCAGCAGTTTCGGGACGGATGGACTTGTGCAGTACTTC.

The CDR3 reads CASSYSVRNEQFF. The CDR3 DNA is TGTGCCAGCAGTTACTCGGTTCGGAATGAGCAGTTCTTC. The chain is built from TRBV6-5 and TRBJ2-1; D is unclear. Trimming pared 0 bases from V and 7 bases from J, leaving 7 bases between. The CDR3 covers 13 residues. From germline, CDR1 is MNHEY and CDR2 SVGAGI.

The chain is built from TRBV7-6 and TRBJ2-7; D uncertain. In germline, CDR1 is SGHVS, CDR2 FNYEAQ. The CDR3 sequence is 14 residues long. V was clipped by 3 bases and J by 2 bases, with 11 bases between them. The CDR3 DNA sequence: TGTGCCAGCAGCTTGGGCGATGGTGCCTACGAGCAGTACTTC. Amino acids: CASSLGDGAYEQYF.

The V gene is TRBV7-6, the J gene TRBJ2-7, with D maybe TRBD1 (6 bases). The CDR3 has 11 amino acids. Germline values: CDR1 SGHVS, CDR2 FNYEAQ. Trimming pared 5 bases from V and 5 bases from J, leaving 7 bases between. The CDR3 DNA sequence: TGTGCCAGCAGCGAGGGGGACGAGCAGTACTTC. Its translation is CASSEGDEQYF.